Listed below are T cell receptor beta chains from one sample, sequenced in a study of T cell responses to AZD1222 COVID-19 vaccine. Sequencing was performed with immunoSEQ multiplex PCR; in TCRdb, only in-frame clones are kept and a portion is missing. This table holds 200,000 or so clones, around 92% found once. The sequences come from peripheral blood, collected on day 0 of AZD1222 vaccination. The receptor source for this set is an adult in good health. Both conserved end residues are part of each CDR3. D genes are given only for firm matches. Rows may omit the clone size; those that give it use once, few, many or a size class.

clone_size,d_call,j_call,v_call,cdr3_aa,cdr3_nt
NA,NA,TRBJ1-5,TRBV18,CASPTKGNQPQHF,TGTGCCAGCCCTACGAAGGGCAATCAGCCCCAGCATTTT
NA,NA,TRBJ1-2,TRBV3-1/TRBV3-2,CASSQSPRSDYGYTF,TGTGCCAGCAGCCAGAGTCCCCGAAGTGACTATGGCTACACCTTC
NA,NA,TRBJ1-4,TRBV28,CASGTGTLVTNEKLFF,TGTGCCAGCGGAACCGGGACCCTTGTCACTAATGAAAAACTGTTTTTT
once,NA,TRBJ2-7,TRBV9,CASSAAPGAEQYF,TGTGCCAGCAGCGCAGCCCCGGGTGCGGAGCAGTACTTC
NA,NA,TRBJ2-7,TRBV7-2,CASSPSAGDTYEQYF,TGTGCCAGCAGCCCGTCGGCGGGCGACACCTACGAGCAGTACTTC
NA,TRBD2,TRBJ2-3,TRBV10-3,CAIRKTSGSPLTSTDTQYF,TGTGCCATCAGAAAAACTAGCGGGAGTCCCCTAACTAGCACAGATACGCAGTATTTT
NA,TRBD1,TRBJ2-2,TRBV7-9,CASSYRQGASTGELFF,TGTGCCAGCAGCTACCGACAGGGGGCAAGTACCGGGGAGCTGTTTTTT
NA,TRBD2,TRBJ2-5,TRBV2,CASSVVLAGGETQYF,TGTGCCAGCAGTGTAGTACTAGCGGGAGGGGAGACCCAGTACTTC
NA,NA,TRBJ1-2,TRBV5-6,CASSLGGRGNYGYTF,TGTGCCAGCAGCTTGGGAGGTAGGGGAAACTATGGCTACACCTTC
NA,TRBD1,TRBJ1-2,TRBV28,CASSSQDRGTVGYTF,TGTGCCAGCAGTTCGCAAGACAGGGGGACGGTCGGCTACACCTTC
NA,NA,TRBJ2-2,TRBV7-6,CASSHESPGTGELFF,TGTGCCAGCAGCCATGAGAGCCCGGGAACCGGGGAGCTGTTTTTT
NA,TRBD2,TRBJ2-1,TRBV7-9,CASSRPSGSYNEQFF,TGTGCCAGCAGCCGACCTAGCGGCTCCTACAATGAGCAGTTCTTC
NA,TRBD1,TRBJ1-1,TRBV5-1,CASSLAPPRTGRRTEAFF,TGCGCCAGCAGCTTGGCCCCCCCGAGGACAGGGAGAAGGACTGAAGCTTTCTTT
NA,NA,TRBJ1-4,TRBV5-4,CASGSRVEDEKLFF,TGTGCCAGCGGGTCCCGGGTAGAAGATGAAAAACTGTTTTTT
NA,TRBD1,TRBJ2-3,TRBV5-4,CASRGQARDTQYF,TGTGCCAGCAGAGGACAGGCGCGGGATACGCAGTATTTT
NA,NA,TRBJ1-1,TRBV11-2,CASSLVQGIQTEAFF,TGTGCCAGCAGCTTAGTCCAGGGGATTCAGACTGAAGCTTTCTTT
NA,TRBD1,TRBJ2-7,TRBV5-1,CASSPGQGGGYEQYF,TGCGCCAGCAGCCCGGGACAGGGAGGGGGATACGAGCAGTACTTC
NA,NA,TRBJ2-7,TRBV4-2,CASSQDLRDSYEQYF,TGTGCCAGCAGCCAAGATTTGCGGGACTCCTACGAGCAGTACTTC
NA,NA,TRBJ2-7,TRBV3-1/TRBV3-2,CASSQDRGGRADEQYF,TGTGCCAGCAGCCAAGATCGTGGTGGCAGGGCTGACGAGCAGTACTTC
NA,TRBD1,TRBJ1-2,TRBV5-4,CASSPQGGADYGYTF,TGTGCCAGCAGCCCTCAGGGGGGGGCAGACTATGGCTACACCTTC
NA,NA,TRBJ2-3,TRBV9,CASSVSWGRTDTQYF,TGTGCCAGCAGCGTTAGTTGGGGGCGTACAGATACGCAGTATTTT
once,NA,TRBJ2-7,TRBV6-5,CASSTLPSYEQYF,TGTGCCAGCAGCACCCTTCCCTCCTACGAGCAGTACTTC
NA,NA,TRBJ1-6,TRBV7-9,CASSFEEGYNSPLHF,TGTGCCAGCAGCTTCGAGGAAGGCTATAATTCACCCCTCCACTTT
NA,NA,TRBJ2-3,TRBV5-4,CASSLAPRPDTQYF,TGTGCCAGCAGCTTGGCCCCACGCCCAGATACGCAGTATTTT
NA,NA,TRBJ2-1,TRBV2,CASHGDPYNEQFF,TGTGCCAGCCACGGAGACCCCTACAATGAGCAGTTCTTC
NA,TRBD1,TRBJ1-4,TRBV5-5,CASRVGTGGEKLFF,TGTGCCAGCAGAGTCGGGACAGGGGGTGAAAAACTGTTTTTT
NA,TRBD2,TRBJ2-7,TRBV5-4,CASSPRLAGGENEQYF,TGTGCCAGCAGCCCAAGGCTAGCGGGAGGGGAAAACGAGCAGTACTTC
NA,NA,TRBJ1-2,TRBV7-3,CASSTSGGNYGYTF,TGTGCCAGCAGCACATCGGGGGGGAACTATGGCTACACCTTC
NA,TRBD2,TRBJ2-2,TRBV7-3,CASSPLAGVNTGELFF,TGTGCCAGCAGCCCGCTAGCGGGAGTGAACACCGGGGAGCTGTTTTTT
NA,NA,TRBJ1-5,TRBV7-3,CASSLTRVRGVGQPQHF,TGTGCCAGCAGCTTAACTAGGGTTCGGGGGGTTGGTCAGCCCCAGCATTTT
NA,NA,TRBJ2-3,TRBV19,CASSITGSTDTQYF,TGTGCCAGTAGTATAACTGGTTCCACAGATACGCAGTATTTT
once,NA,TRBJ1-3,TRBV28,CASSFGSRLGNTIYF,TGTGCCAGCAGTTTCGGTTCGAGGTTGGGAAACACCATATATTTT
NA,TRBD2,TRBJ2-1,TRBV7-3,CASSTSGRWNEQFF,TGTGCCAGCAGTACTAGCGGGAGGTGGAATGAGCAGTTCTTC
NA,TRBD1,TRBJ2-7,TRBV6-5,CASSTGGSSYEQYF,TGTGCCAGCAGCACAGGGGGGAGTAGCTACGAGCAGTACTTC
NA,TRBD2,TRBJ2-3,TRBV9,CASSTRTSHTSTDTQYF,TGTGCCAGCAGCACCCGGACTAGCCACACTAGCACAGATACGCAGTATTTT
NA,NA,TRBJ1-2,TRBV5-1,CASSLGQEYGYTF,TGCGCCAGCAGCTTGGGACAGGAATATGGCTACACCTTC
NA,TRBD2,TRBJ2-1,TRBV11-1,CASSPVFSAGNNEQFF,TGTGCCAGCAGCCCTGTCTTTTCAGCGGGGAACAATGAGCAGTTCTTC
NA,TRBD1,TRBJ1-2,TRBV29-1,CSVERDRGLGGYTF,TGCAGCGTTGAACGGGACAGGGGGCTCGGAGGCTACACCTTC
NA,NA,TRBJ2-1,TRBV5-1,CASSPTHRGGVAYNEQFF,TGCGCCAGCAGCCCAACCCACAGGGGAGGGGTGGCATACAATGAGCAGTTCTTC
few,TRBD2,TRBJ2-2,TRBV3-1/TRBV3-2,CASSQLAGIGELFF,TGTGCCAGCAGCCAACTAGCGGGTATCGGGGAGCTGTTTTTT
once,NA,TRBJ1-6,TRBV15,CATSRGQPWDSPLHF,TGTGCCACCAGCAGAGGACAGCCCTGGGATTCACCCCTCCACTTT
once,TRBD1,TRBJ1-1,TRBV25-1,CASSGQGWTEAFF,TGTGCCAGCAGTGGACAGGGTTGGACTGAAGCTTTCTTT
NA,TRBD1,TRBJ1-5,TRBV7-9,CASSPYSGQGQGQPQHF,TGTGCCAGCAGCCCTTACTCGGGACAGGGGCAGGGTCAGCCCCAGCATTTT
NA,TRBD1,TRBJ1-2,TRBV10-3,CAISGAGGIADYGYTF,TGTGCCATCAGTGGAGCAGGGGGCATCGCGGACTATGGCTACACCTTC
NA,TRBD2,TRBJ2-1,TRBV27,CASSSPAGTSATYNEQFF,TGTGCCAGCAGTTCACCAGCCGGGACTAGCGCAACCTACAATGAGCAGTTCTTC
NA,TRBD1,TRBJ1-2,TRBV28,CASSFPQGQVANYGYTF,TGTGCCAGCAGTTTTCCCCAAGGACAGGTCGCTAACTATGGCTACACCTTC
NA,TRBD2,TRBJ2-5,TRBV9,CASSLKSGRAQETQYF,TGTGCCAGCAGCCTAAAGAGCGGGAGGGCGCAAGAGACCCAGTACTTC
NA,TRBD1,TRBJ1-5,TRBV6-2/TRBV6-3,CASSYSRTGGLNQPQHF,TGTGCCAGCAGTTACTCCAGGACAGGGGGCCTCAATCAGCCCCAGCATTTT